The 23 T cell receptor beta chains below all came from one sample that was sequenced in a study of blood T cell repertoires in COVID-19. The assay was immunoSEQ multiplex PCR, and TCRdb's table has in-frame clones only and misses some. The sample has some 120,000 clones; about 86% are singletons. Specimen: peripheral blood. The receptors come from a woman aged 50 to 60 with acute or convalescent COVID-19.

The chain joins TRBV15 to TRBJ1-2; D unclear. Between the trimmed V and J ends, which lost 0 bases and 9 bases, there was a span of 20 bases. Looked up from germline, CDR1 is LNHNV and CDR2 is YYDKDF (reference sequence). The CDR3 length is 16 residues. Here the CDR3 DNA reads TGTGCCACCAGCAGAGATTCTGGGCAGATCTATGTTAGCTACACCTTC. This gives the protein CATSRDSGQIYVSYTF.

The J gene is TRBJ2-7, the V gene TRBV18, with D perhaps TRBD1 (6 bases). The V gene lost 6 bases and the J gene lost 0 bases, with 12 bases spanning the gap. The germline V gene has CDR1 KGHSH and CDR2 LQKENI. The CDR3 has 14 residues. The CDR3 region has the DNA TGTGCCAGCTCTACGACAGGAAGCTCCTACGAGCAGTACTTC. It encodes CASSTTGSSYEQYF. The variable domain in full, completed from reference TRBV18 and TRBJ2-7, reads NAGVMQNPRHLVRRRGQEARLRCSPMKGHSHVYWYRQLPEEGLKFMVYLQKENIIDESGMPKERFSAEFPKEGPSILRIQQVVRGDSAAYFCASSTTGSSYEQYFGPGTRLTVT.

This sequence joins TRBV6-5 and TRBJ2-2; D is unclear. Trimming pared 0 bases from V and 1 base from J, leaving 6 bases between. Germline loops: CDR1 MNHEY, CDR2 SVGAGI. The CDR3 is 15 amino acids. The CDR3 coding sequence is TGTGCCAGCAGTTACTCGACTCAGAACACCGGGGAGCTGTTTTTT. It yields the protein CASSYSTQNTGELFF.

The gene calls are TRBV29-1 and TRBJ1-2; 7 bases are a match to TRBD1. With V trimmed by 4 bases and J by 2 bases, 7 bases remained unmatched. Germline CDR1 is SQVTM and CDR2 is ANQGSEA. The CDR3 is 14 amino acids. The CDR3 loop reads CSVVPLGQNYGYTF. CDR3 bases: TGCAGCGTTGTCCCCTTGGGACAGAACTATGGCTACACCTTC.

V is TRBV7-9 and J is TRBJ1-2; TRBD1 might be the D (5 bases). Trimming shortened V by 3 bases and J by 3 bases, and 11 bases separated the two germline ends. The germline V gene has CDR1 SEHNR and CDR2 FQNEAQ (reference sequence). The CDR3 totals 14 residues. The CDR3 nucleotides are TGTGCCAGCAGCTTTAGTCTCAGGGACTATGGCTACACCTTC. Translation gives CASSFSLRDYGYTF.

The CDR3 protein is CSVEGVRGTGELFF. The CDR3 DNA reads TGCAGCGTTGAAGGGGTCAGGGGGACCGGGGAGCTGTTTTTT. The chain carries TRBV29-1 and TRBJ2-2; 7 nucleotides line up with TRBD1. The V and J ends lost 1 base and 5 bases, in that order; junction bases with no gene match: 4. CDR3 length: 14 residues. The germline gives CDR1 SQVTM, CDR2 ANQGSEA.

This chain connects TRBV4-1 to TRBJ2-2; 7 bases align to TRBD2. The ends lost 0 bases at V and 2 bases at J; junction bases unmatched: 3. The CDR3 is 16 amino acids. The germline V gene encodes CDR1 MGHRA and CDR2 YSYEKL. This CDR3 is CASSQDRAGNTGELFF. The CDR3 DNA sequence: TGCGCCAGCAGCCAAGATAGAGCGGGAAACACCGGGGAGCTGTTTTTT.

V is TRBV12-3 or TRBV12-4 and J is TRBJ1-6, with a tentative D call TRBD1 (6 bases). Trimming took off 8 bases at V and 4 bases at J, with 9 bases between the two ends. The CDR3 sequence is 13 residues long. CDR3 nucleotides: TGTGCCAGCGGGGACACTTATAATTCACCCCTCCACTTT. Amino acid sequence: CASGDTYNSPLHF.

The gene calls are TRBV2 and TRBJ1-1, with D possibly TRBD1 on 5 matching bases. CDR1 and CDR2 (germline): SNHLY, FYNNEI. V lost 4 bases and J 4 bases, leaving 13 bases between the germline ends. This CDR3 is built from 14 residues. CDR3 region: CASSGGRAPTEAFF. CDR3 bases: TGTGCCAGCAGTGGGGGCAGAGCCCCCACTGAAGCTTTCTTT.

V usage is TRBV19 and J usage is TRBJ2-4; D unclear. From germline, CDR1 is LNHDA and CDR2 SQIVND (reference sequence). The CDR3 has 14 amino acids. The V and J ends lost 1 base and 0 bases respectively, with 4 bases between them. CDR3 amino acids: CASSIVLAKNIQYF. The CDR3 DNA reads TGTGCCAGTAGTATAGTTCTAGCCAAAAACATTCAGTACTTC.

The J gene is TRBJ1-5, the V gene TRBV6-6; 9 bases are shared with TRBD1. V lost 5 bases to trimming and J lost 7 bases; unmatched junction nucleotides: 9. CDR3 length: 15 residues. CDR1 and CDR2 (germline): MNHNY, SVGAGI (reference sequence). The CDR3 nucleotides read TGTGCCAGCAGTCCCGGGACAGGGTCGTACCAGCCCCAGCATTTT. This translates into CASSPGTGSYQPQHF.

The rearrangement uses TRBV27 and TRBJ1-2; perhaps TRBD1 as D (5 bases). The CDR3 length is 15 residues. Trimming pared 0 bases from V and 3 bases from J, leaving 11 bases between. Germline CDR1 is MNHEY and CDR2 is SMNVEV (reference sequence). CDR3 DNA sequence: TGTGCCAGCAGTTTATCAGGCAGGGACTACTATGGCTACACCTTC. Its translation is CASSLSGRDYYGYTF.

This sequence joins TRBV7-2 and TRBJ1-3, with a weak D call TRBD1 (6 bases). V gave up 2 bases and J gave up 2 bases, with 10 bases separating them. The CDR3 extends over 15 amino acids. CDR1 is SGHTA and CDR2 is FQGNSA in the germline V gene. The CDR3 nucleotides read TGTGCCAGCAGCTTAAAAGGGGGTGCTGGAAACACCATATATTTT. Protein sequence: CASSLKGGAGNTIYF.

The CDR3 spells CASSHLQGKNIQYF. The CDR3 DNA follows: TGTGCCAGCAGCCACTTACAGGGGAAAAACATTCAGTACTTC. The chain links TRBV3-1 (or the pseudogene TRBV3-2) to TRBJ2-4; 7 bases map to TRBD1. The CDR3 sequence is 14 residues long. Losses at the gene ends were 3 bases for V and 4 bases for J; bases not matched to a gene: 3. CDR1 is LGHDT, CDR2 YNNKEL, per germline (reference sequence).

This clone came up a few times. J is TRBJ1-1 and V is TRBV11-2; D is unresolved. V was pared by 4 bases and J by 4 bases, with 13 bases between. CDR3 length: 14 residues. The V gene's germline CDR1 is SGHAT and CDR2 FQNNGV. In DNA, the CDR3 is TGTGCCAGCAGCTCACCCGAGCGTACCACTGAAGCTTTCTTT. Encoded protein: CASSSPERTTEAFF.

The CDR3 region is CATSNQEYYGYTF. The CDR3 nucleotides are TGTGCCACCAGTAACCAGGAATACTATGGCTACACCTTC. The rearrangement links TRBV15 to TRBJ1-2, with unresolved D. CDR1 and CDR2 from the germline V gene are LNHNV and YYDKDF (reference sequence). V was pared by 6 bases and J by 3 bases, with 11 bases between. The CDR3 loop spans 13 amino acids.

The V call is TRBV2, the J call TRBJ1-2, with 7 bases lining up with TRBD1. This CDR3 has 14 residues. Losses at the gene ends were 6 bases for V and 5 bases for J; bases not matched to a gene: 9. In germline, CDR1 is SNHLY, CDR2 FYNNEI. CDR3 region: CASRGTAVNYGYTF. DNA for the CDR3: TGTGCCAGCAGGGGGACAGCGGTAAATTATGGCTACACCTTC.

The rearrangement links TRBV5-1 to TRBJ1-6; 7 bases match TRBD1. V trimming: 4 bases; J trimming: 6 bases; junction bases outside the gene matches: 16. CDR1 SGHRS and CDR2 YFSETQ come from the germline V gene. The CDR3 is 18 amino acids. The CDR3 DNA reads as TGCGCCAGCAGCCCCGGACAGGCATCGCTTAGGGGTAATTCACCCCTCCACTTT. Translation gives CASSPGQASLRGNSPLHF.

The V gene is TRBV13, the J gene TRBJ2-1, with no clear D. The CDR3 is made up of 14 amino acids. Trimming took 5 bases from V and 1 from J, leaving 9 bases between them. Germline V gene lookup returns CDR1 PRHDT and CDR2 FYEKMQ (reference sequence). CDR3 protein: CASSPPTSYNEQFF. CDR3 nucleotides: TGTGCCAGCAGCCCACCTACGTCCTACAATGAGCAGTTCTTC.

The chain recombines TRBV30 with TRBJ2-3; 10 bases fit TRBD2. This CDR3 is built from 16 residues. Trimming cost V 7 bases and J 1 base; bases outside gene matches: 11. Germline CDR1 GTSNPN, CDR2 SVGIG (reference sequence). The CDR3 loop is CAFRGERGGRTDTQYF. The DNA for the CDR3 is TGTGCCTTCCGGGGAGAGCGGGGGGGCCGCACAGATACGCAGTATTTT.

CDR3 DNA: TGTGCCACCAGTGAGGGTAGCGGGGGACTCACAGATACGCAGTATTTT. This encodes CATSEGSGGLTDTQYF. This chain joins TRBV24-1 and TRBJ2-3; 9 bases fit TRBD2. The CDR3 length is 16 residues. CDR1 is KGHDR and CDR2 is SFDVKD in the germline V gene. Trimming cost V 4 bases and J 2 bases; bases outside gene matches: 6.

The CDR3 nucleotides read TGTGCCACCAACAGGGGGAGAGACTATGGCTACACCTTC. Amino acids: CATNRGRDYGYTF. The chain joins TRBV6-5 to TRBJ1-2; 8 positions agree with TRBD1. Trimming took 10 bases from V and 3 from J; bases not matched to a gene: 7. Germline values: CDR1 MNHEY, CDR2 SVGAGI. The CDR3 contains 13 residues.

The J gene is TRBJ2-3, the V gene TRBV6-2 or TRBV6-3; TRBD2 matches at 8 bases. The CDR3 consists of 17 residues. Germline V lookup: CDR1 MNHEY, CDR2 SVGEGT. Trimming cost V 0 bases and J 3 bases; bases outside gene matches: 8. CDR3 DNA: TGTGCCAGCAGTTACTCAAGAAGCGGGGGAGAAACAGATACGCAGTATTTT. Protein: CASSYSRSGGETDTQYF.